This section outlines one TCR beta chain sequence together with its context. Its target antigen remains unknown. Base qualities are missing; no much larger clone stands one base away. This record belongs to a study of cytomegalovirus exposure and HLA in healthy donors (dated by TCRdb to the late 2010s). Concerning the study at large: According to a later analysis, the roughly 130 validation repertoires were produced on the same platform as the roughly 720 repertoires of the first cohort. To predict cytomegalovirus infection status, the study brought together high-throughput TCR immunosequencing, statistical association of individual TCRs with disease status, and machine learning. Along with the approximately 700-subject first cohort, a separate validation cohort of over a hundred different subjects was used. The aim of the study was to test whether cataloging public T cell receptors could identify signatures of past pathogen exposure.

Overall study outcomes, separate from this receptor: Of the cluster scores, about 94% were above 0 in a later analysis, which found that TCRs clustered in the first cohort also tended to co-occur in the roughly 130 validation repertoires. In vitro tests confirmed that three of the cytomegalovirus-associated TCR beta chains recognize cytomegalovirus antigens. The study gave a list of under 200 TCR beta chains associated with cytomegalovirus. The classifier was reported to diagnose cytomegalovirus status with high specificity and sensitivity in both the original and validation cohorts. It was suggested by the authors that the approach could potentially be generalized to other disease states and immunological phenotypes. A later analysis lacked HLA typing for the validation cohort, so it scored co-occurrence in that cohort across all 110 or so repertoires. Across donors, most TCR sequences were observed very rarely, whereas some public TCRs were present in many individuals.

Library prep was done by the immunoSEQ multiplex PCR assay. In the source study's methods: A statistical classification framework was developed to diagnose cytomegalovirus status using the catalog of TCR beta chain sequences. TCRdb carries this immuneACCESS record with in-frame sequences only. Its versions omit some clonotypes, under half of them owing to an unresolved V gene in the studies checked, with the rest unexplained. V and J calls plus clone size are reproduced from that table; the DNA served to infer D and trimming. Counted in this sample were around 150,000 clones; 84% of them appeared once. The ten biggest clones cover roughly 10% of the sample. V is shortened by 7 bases, J by 1 base, and the region joining them spans 10 bases. In the germline V gene (reference sequence), CDR1 corresponds to MNHNY and CDR2 to SVGAGI. Counted from cysteine to phenylalanine, this CDR3 has 13 amino acids. Only the CDR3 DNA is retained, 39 bases long and in frame from the first base.

The donors were included in the validation cohort of some 120 subjects, a group kept apart from the roughly 670-subject first cohort. Sequencing used PBMCs. This sequence originates from a man aged 30-40 years in good health and CMV-seropositive. The V and J segments used are TRBV6-6 and TRBJ2-5; the D gene is perhaps TRBD1, from 6 matching bases. The CDR3 is CASTGDLQETQYF. The sequenced DNA is TGTGCCAGCACAGGGGATCTCCAAGAGACCCAGTACTTC.